The rows below give T cell receptor beta chains drawn from one sample of a study of T cell responses to AZD1222 COVID-19 vaccine. Sequenced by immunoSEQ multiplex PCR; TCRdb stores in-frame clones only, minus some. Among under 150,000 clones listed, 75% to 95% were seen once. The source material was peripheral blood, sampled on day 0 of AZD1222 vaccination. The receptors were gathered from an adult in good health. Each CDR3 is given with its conserved first and last residue. The order of the fields is D gene, clone size, V gene, J gene, CDR3 protein, CDR3 DNA. D genes are given only for firm matches. Size values are once, few and many counts, or a class for expanded clones, and some rows have none.

D gene: -
clone size: -
V gene: TRBV7-9
J gene: TRBJ1-2
CDR3 protein: CASSLASPGSYGYTF
CDR3 DNA: TGTGCCAGCAGCTTAGCCTCGCCAGGGAGCTATGGCTACACCTTC

D gene: TRBD2
clone size: -
V gene: TRBV6-5
J gene: TRBJ2-1
CDR3 protein: CASSTGTSTNEQFF
CDR3 DNA: TGTGCCAGCAGCACCGGGACTAGCACCAATGAGCAGTTCTTC

D gene: -
clone size: -
V gene: TRBV5-4
J gene: TRBJ1-1
CDR3 protein: CASSLQLIGITEVMNTEAFF
CDR3 DNA: TGTGCCAGCAGCTTGCAATTAATCGGAATTACCGAGGTGATGAACACTGAAGCTTTCTTT

D gene: -
clone size: -
V gene: TRBV4-3
J gene: TRBJ1-1
CDR3 protein: CASSQGRNTEAFF
CDR3 DNA: TGCGCCAGCAGCCAGGGAAGGAACACTGAAGCTTTCTTT

D gene: TRBD2
clone size: -
V gene: TRBV9
J gene: TRBJ2-1
CDR3 protein: CASSAGLAGVSNEQFF
CDR3 DNA: TGTGCCAGCAGCGCGGGACTAGCGGGAGTAAGCAATGAGCAGTTCTTC

D gene: TRBD2
clone size: -
V gene: TRBV9
J gene: TRBJ2-1
CDR3 protein: CASSATSGRVGEQFF
CDR3 DNA: TGTGCCAGCAGCGCCACTAGCGGGAGAGTCGGTGAGCAGTTCTTC

D gene: -
clone size: -
V gene: TRBV3-1/TRBV3-2
J gene: TRBJ1-3
CDR3 protein: CASSRQDPSGNTIYF
CDR3 DNA: TGTGCCAGCAGCCGCCAGGACCCCTCTGGAAACACCATATATTTT

D gene: TRBD1
clone size: -
V gene: TRBV7-3
J gene: TRBJ1-2
CDR3 protein: CASSLTGGDSNYGYTF
CDR3 DNA: TGTGCCAGCAGCTTGACAGGGGGCGACAGTAACTATGGCTACACCTTC

D gene: -
clone size: -
V gene: TRBV2
J gene: TRBJ1-1
CDR3 protein: CASRNGNTEAFF
CDR3 DNA: TGTGCCAGTCGGAACGGGAACACTGAAGCTTTCTTT

D gene: -
clone size: -
V gene: TRBV7-9
J gene: TRBJ1-1
CDR3 protein: CASSLPGTGNTEAFF
CDR3 DNA: TGTGCCAGCAGCTTACCCGGGACCGGGAACACTGAAGCTTTCTTT

D gene: TRBD1
clone size: -
V gene: TRBV18
J gene: TRBJ2-5
CDR3 protein: CASSRVGTGQETQYF
CDR3 DNA: TGTGCCAGCTCCCGGGTAGGGACAGGGCAAGAGACCCAGTACTTC

D gene: -
clone size: -
V gene: TRBV13
J gene: TRBJ2-3
CDR3 protein: CASSLGHRFASTDTQYF
CDR3 DNA: TGTGCCAGCAGCTTAGGCCACAGATTCGCTAGCACAGATACGCAGTATTTT

D gene: TRBD2
clone size: -
V gene: TRBV5-1
J gene: TRBJ2-3
CDR3 protein: CASSLEAGGDYTDTQYF
CDR3 DNA: TGCGCCAGCAGCTTGGAAGCCGGCGGGGACTACACAGATACGCAGTATTTT

D gene: -
clone size: -
V gene: TRBV7-8
J gene: TRBJ1-6
CDR3 protein: CASSLETVPGSYNSPLHF
CDR3 DNA: TGTGCCAGCAGCTTAGAGACAGTGCCAGGGTCCTATAATTCACCCCTCCACTTT

D gene: TRBD1
clone size: -
V gene: TRBV7-2
J gene: TRBJ1-2
CDR3 protein: CASSLVSGGTDGYTF
CDR3 DNA: TGTGCCAGCAGCTTAGTTTCAGGGGGGACAGATGGCTACACCTTC

D gene: TRBD2
clone size: few
V gene: TRBV10-3
J gene: TRBJ2-1
CDR3 protein: CAISEHPLAGGGYNEQFF
CDR3 DNA: TGTGCCATCAGTGAACATCCCTTAGCGGGAGGCGGCTACAATGAGCAGTTCTTC

D gene: -
clone size: -
V gene: TRBV10-1
J gene: TRBJ1-5
CDR3 protein: CASPFTEEKGNQPQHF
CDR3 DNA: TGCGCCAGCCCCTTCACAGAGGAAAAGGGCAATCAGCCCCAGCATTTT

D gene: -
clone size: -
V gene: TRBV4-3
J gene: TRBJ2-7
CDR3 protein: CASSQATRGPYEQYF
CDR3 DNA: TGCGCCAGCAGCCAAGCGACTAGAGGACCCTACGAGCAGTACTTC

D gene: -
clone size: -
V gene: TRBV6-1
J gene: TRBJ1-3
CDR3 protein: CASSEGVAGDF
CDR3 DNA: TGTGCCAGCAGTGAAGGGGTGGCAGGGGATTTT

D gene: -
clone size: -
V gene: TRBV4-3
J gene: TRBJ2-2
CDR3 protein: CASSQTLPGLGSNTGELFF
CDR3 DNA: TGCGCCAGCAGCCAAACCCTCCCAGGGTTAGGTTCAAACACCGGGGAGCTGTTTTTT

D gene: TRBD2
clone size: -
V gene: TRBV5-4
J gene: TRBJ2-3
CDR3 protein: CASSLGGLAGWARTDTQYF
CDR3 DNA: TGTGCCAGCAGCTTGGGGGGACTAGCGGGGTGGGCTCGCACAGATACGCAGTATTTT

D gene: -
clone size: -
V gene: TRBV5-4
J gene: TRBJ1-2
CDR3 protein: CASSWNAGLGYTF
CDR3 DNA: TGTGCCAGCAGCTGGAACGCGGGGCTTGGCTACACCTTC

D gene: -
clone size: -
V gene: TRBV7-2
J gene: TRBJ2-2
CDR3 protein: CASSLSGNTGELFF
CDR3 DNA: TGTGCCAGCAGCCTTAGCGGGAACACCGGGGAGCTGTTTTTT

D gene: TRBD1
clone size: -
V gene: TRBV5-5
J gene: TRBJ2-7
CDR3 protein: CASSLAGTESYEQYF
CDR3 DNA: TGTGCCAGCAGCTTGGCCGGGACAGAATCCTACGAGCAGTACTTC

D gene: -
clone size: -
V gene: TRBV11-3
J gene: TRBJ1-5
CDR3 protein: CASSLDRGTQPRSNQPQHF
CDR3 DNA: TGTGCCAGCAGCTTAGATCGGGGGACTCAGCCAAGAAGCAATCAGCCCCAGCATTTT

D gene: -
clone size: -
V gene: TRBV5-4
J gene: TRBJ2-1
CDR3 protein: CASSTSGTSSYNEQFF
CDR3 DNA: TGTGCCAGCAGCACCTCCGGGACGAGCTCCTACAATGAGCAGTTCTTC

D gene: -
clone size: -
V gene: TRBV5-1
J gene: TRBJ1-6
CDR3 protein: CASSNGPGSPLHF
CDR3 DNA: TGCGCCAGCAGCAATGGCCCGGGATCACCCCTCCACTTT

D gene: -
clone size: -
V gene: TRBV7-6
J gene: TRBJ2-7
CDR3 protein: CASSPGTAGYEQYF
CDR3 DNA: TGTGCCAGCAGCCCCGGGACAGCGGGTTACGAGCAGTACTTC

D gene: -
clone size: -
V gene: TRBV7-2
J gene: TRBJ1-1
CDR3 protein: CASSALDGNEAFF
CDR3 DNA: TGTGCCAGCAGCGCATTAGACGGGAATGAAGCTTTCTTT

D gene: -
clone size: once
V gene: TRBV6-5
J gene: TRBJ2-1
CDR3 protein: CASSRTRYNEQFF
CDR3 DNA: TGTGCCAGCAGTAGAACTCGATACAATGAGCAGTTCTTC

D gene: -
clone size: -
V gene: TRBV2
J gene: TRBJ1-5
CDR3 protein: CASSTGQNQPQHF
CDR3 DNA: TGTGCCAGCAGTACCGGGCAAAATCAGCCCCAGCATTTT

D gene: TRBD2
clone size: -
V gene: TRBV18
J gene: TRBJ2-1
CDR3 protein: CASSPLAGGVEQFF
CDR3 DNA: TGTGCCAGCTCACCCCTAGCGGGAGGGGTTGAGCAGTTCTTC

D gene: -
clone size: -
V gene: TRBV3-1/TRBV3-2
J gene: TRBJ2-1
CDR3 protein: CASSRDFRSNEQFF
CDR3 DNA: TGTGCCAGCAGCCGGGACTTTCGCTCCAATGAGCAGTTCTTC

D gene: TRBD1
clone size: -
V gene: TRBV18
J gene: TRBJ1-5
CDR3 protein: CASSPDRGQRQPQHF
CDR3 DNA: TGTGCCAGCTCACCGGACAGGGGGCAGCGCCAGCCCCAGCATTTT

D gene: -
clone size: -
V gene: TRBV5-1
J gene: TRBJ2-3
CDR3 protein: CASSLSLISTDTQYF
CDR3 DNA: TGCGCCAGCAGCTTGTCCCTTATTAGCACAGATACGCAGTATTTT

D gene: -
clone size: -
V gene: TRBV5-6
J gene: TRBJ1-5
CDR3 protein: CASSLYMGQPQHF
CDR3 DNA: TGTGCCAGCAGCTTGTACATGGGTCAACCCCAGCATTTT

D gene: -
clone size: -
V gene: TRBV6-7
J gene: TRBJ1-5
CDR3 protein: CASSWFRSNQPQHF
CDR3 DNA: TGTGCCAGCAGCTGGTTTCGGAGCAATCAGCCCCAGCATTTT

D gene: TRBD2
clone size: -
V gene: TRBV27
J gene: TRBJ2-7
CDR3 protein: CASSFSGLAFYEQYF
CDR3 DNA: TGTGCCAGCAGTTTTTCGGGACTAGCGTTCTACGAGCAGTACTTC

D gene: TRBD1
clone size: -
V gene: TRBV18
J gene: TRBJ1-2
CDR3 protein: CASSQGQGDGYTF
CDR3 DNA: TGTGCCAGCTCCCAAGGACAGGGAGATGGCTACACCTTC

D gene: TRBD1
clone size: -
V gene: TRBV6-5
J gene: TRBJ1-6
CDR3 protein: CASSGQGGGSPLHF
CDR3 DNA: TGTGCCAGCAGCGGACAGGGGGGCGGATCACCCCTCCACTTT

D gene: TRBD1
clone size: -
V gene: TRBV27
J gene: TRBJ1-2
CDR3 protein: CASSSGQLYGYTF
CDR3 DNA: TGTGCCAGCAGTTCGGGACAGCTCTATGGCTACACCTTC

D gene: -
clone size: -
V gene: TRBV14
J gene: TRBJ2-5
CDR3 protein: CASSQLAQETQYF
CDR3 DNA: TGTGCCAGCAGCCAACTAGCGCAAGAGACCCAGTACTTC

D gene: -
clone size: once
V gene: TRBV24-1
J gene: TRBJ1-5
CDR3 protein: CATSDFANQPQHF
CDR3 DNA: TGTGCCACCAGTGATTTTGCAAATCAGCCCCAGCATTTT

D gene: TRBD2
clone size: -
V gene: TRBV5-1
J gene: TRBJ2-2
CDR3 protein: CASNWLAGVTGELFF
CDR3 DNA: TGCGCCAGCAATTGGCTAGCGGGAGTAACCGGGGAGCTGTTTTTT

D gene: -
clone size: -
V gene: TRBV7-2
J gene: TRBJ2-3
CDR3 protein: CASSLEARLPYF
CDR3 DNA: TGTGCCAGCAGCTTAGAGGCCAGATTGCCGTATTTT

D gene: -
clone size: -
V gene: TRBV11-3
J gene: TRBJ2-1
CDR3 protein: CASSQTNQAVEDEQFF
CDR3 DNA: TGTGCCAGCAGCCAAACAAATCAGGCCGTGGAAGATGAGCAGTTCTTC

D gene: -
clone size: -
V gene: TRBV28
J gene: TRBJ1-2
CDR3 protein: CASSLGRFYGYTF
CDR3 DNA: TGTGCCAGCAGTCTCGGGCGGTTCTATGGCTACACCTTC

D gene: -
clone size: -
V gene: TRBV19
J gene: TRBJ1-1
CDR3 protein: CASSISVMNTEAFF
CDR3 DNA: TGTGCCAGTAGTATCTCGGTTATGAACACTGAAGCTTTCTTT

D gene: TRBD2
clone size: -
V gene: TRBV7-6
J gene: TRBJ2-1
CDR3 protein: CASSRPRSGRSYNEQFF
CDR3 DNA: TGTGCCAGCAGCCGTCCTCGTAGCGGGAGGTCCTACAATGAGCAGTTCTTC

D gene: -
clone size: -
V gene: TRBV9
J gene: TRBJ1-1
CDR3 protein: CASSVEVHGNTEAFF
CDR3 DNA: TGTGCCAGCAGCGTAGAGGTCCATGGGAACACTGAAGCTTTCTTT